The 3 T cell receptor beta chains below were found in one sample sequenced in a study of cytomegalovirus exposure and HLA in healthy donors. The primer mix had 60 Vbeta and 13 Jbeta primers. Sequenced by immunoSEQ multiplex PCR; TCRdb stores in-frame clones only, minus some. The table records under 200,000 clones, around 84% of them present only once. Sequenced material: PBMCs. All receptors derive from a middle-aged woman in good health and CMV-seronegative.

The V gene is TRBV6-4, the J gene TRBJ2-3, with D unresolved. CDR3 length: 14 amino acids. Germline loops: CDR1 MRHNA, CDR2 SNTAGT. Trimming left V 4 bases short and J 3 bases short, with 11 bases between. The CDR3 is CASSGRLETDTQYF. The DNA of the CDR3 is TGTGCCAGCAGTGGCCGGCTGGAGACAGATACGCAGTATTTT.

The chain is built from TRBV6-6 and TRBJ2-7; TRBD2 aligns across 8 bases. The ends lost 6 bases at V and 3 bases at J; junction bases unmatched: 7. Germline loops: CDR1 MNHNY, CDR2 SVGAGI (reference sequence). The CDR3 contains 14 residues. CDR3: CASSETSVSYEQYF. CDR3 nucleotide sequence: TGTGCCAGCAGCGAGACTAGCGTGAGCTACGAGCAGTACTTC.

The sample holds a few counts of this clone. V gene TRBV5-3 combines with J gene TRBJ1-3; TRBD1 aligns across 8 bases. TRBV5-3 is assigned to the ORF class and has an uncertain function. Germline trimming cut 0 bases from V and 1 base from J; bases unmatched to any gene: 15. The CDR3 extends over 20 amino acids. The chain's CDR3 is CARSLGSTLGQGVSGNTIYF. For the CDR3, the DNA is TGTGCCAGAAGCTTGGGCAGTACTCTCGGACAGGGAGTTTCTGGAAACACCATATATTTT.